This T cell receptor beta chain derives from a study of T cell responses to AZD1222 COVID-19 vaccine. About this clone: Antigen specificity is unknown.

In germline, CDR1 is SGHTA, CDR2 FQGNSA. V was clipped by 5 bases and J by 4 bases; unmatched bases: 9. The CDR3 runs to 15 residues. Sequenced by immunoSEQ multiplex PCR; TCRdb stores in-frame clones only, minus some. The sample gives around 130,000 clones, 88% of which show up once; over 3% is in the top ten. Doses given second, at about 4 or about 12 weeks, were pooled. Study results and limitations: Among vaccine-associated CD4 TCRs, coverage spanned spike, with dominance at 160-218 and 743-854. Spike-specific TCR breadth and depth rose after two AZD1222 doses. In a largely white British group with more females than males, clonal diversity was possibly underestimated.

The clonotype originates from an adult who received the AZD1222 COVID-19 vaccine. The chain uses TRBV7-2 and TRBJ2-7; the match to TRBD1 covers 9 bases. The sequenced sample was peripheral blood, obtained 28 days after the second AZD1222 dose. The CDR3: CASSTGQGSTYEQYF. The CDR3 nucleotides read TGTGCCAGCAGCACCGGACAGGGGTCAACGTACGAGCAGTACTTC.